These 19 T cell receptor beta chains originate from one sample sequenced in a study of OX40 agonist ivuxolimab in advanced cancers. TCRdb keeps only in-frame clones here, not all; method: immunoSEQ multiplex PCR. The table lists more than 40,000 clones, over 75% of them singletons. The sample was CD4+ or CD8+ T cells sorted from blood, taken in a trial of the OX40 agonist ivuxolimab. Receptors originate from an adult with an advanced solid tumor such as melanoma, head and neck, liver or kidney cancer.

To note about this clone: The sample carries other DNA sequences with the same CDR3. CDR3 DNA sequence: TGTGCCAGCAGTTTAGGACTGAACACTGAAGCTTTCTTT. Translation: CASSLGLNTEAFF. The V gene is TRBV27, the J gene TRBJ1-1; D is unclear. This CDR3 has 13 amino acids. Germline CDR1 MNHEY, CDR2 SMNVEV (reference sequence). V lost 2 bases and J 0 bases, leaving 4 bases between the germline ends.

This rearrangement joins TRBV27 to TRBJ2-1; the D is unclear. The CDR3 covers 12 residues. In germline, CDR1 is MNHEY, CDR2 SMNVEV (reference sequence). Trimming left V 5 bases short and J 10 bases short, with 12 bases between. In DNA form, the CDR3 reads TGTGCCAGCAGTCCTTACCCCGGGGAGCAGTTCTTC. Amino acid sequence: CASSPYPGEQFF.

CDR3 bases: TGTGCCAGCAGTCAGGGGAAGGGCTACGAGCAGTACTTC. This gives the protein CASSQGKGYEQYF. The chain has TRBV2 and TRBJ2-7; weak D call: TRBD1 (6 bases). Trimming shortened V by 5 bases and J by 3 bases, and 11 bases separated the two germline ends. The germline V gene encodes CDR1 SNHLY and CDR2 FYNNEI. The CDR3 is made up of 13 amino acids.

In DNA, the CDR3 is TGCGCCAGCAGCCAAGCTCCGGGACAGGGCTACGAGCAGTACTTC. This sequence encodes CASSQAPGQGYEQYF. The chain combines TRBV4-1 with TRBJ2-7; 9 positions agree with TRBD1. Germline V gene sequence: CDR1 MGHRA, CDR2 YSYEKL. This CDR3 spans 15 amino acids. V lost 1 base, J lost 3 bases, and 4 bases stayed unmatched.

The sample holds one count of this clone. The chain links TRBV9 to TRBJ2-7, with D unclear. CDR1 and CDR2 from the germline V gene are SGDLS and YYNGEE. The ends were cut back, 4 bases at V and 2 bases at J, with 13 bases in the middle. This CDR3 spans 14 amino acids. This CDR3 reads CASSPSDGTYEQYF. The CDR3 DNA reads TGTGCCAGCAGCCCCTCCGATGGTACCTACGAGCAGTACTTC.

The chain recombines TRBV11-2 with TRBJ1-2, with 9 bases matching TRBD1. Looked up from germline, CDR1 is SGHAT and CDR2 is FQNNGV. Trimming at V came to 3 bases and at J to 6 bases, leaving 8 bases not matched to a gene. There are 15 residues in the CDR3. CDR3 in DNA: TGTGCCAGCAGCTTCGGGACAGGGTCCCTAGATGGCTACACCTTC. Its protein is CASSFGTGSLDGYTF.

This rearrangement joins TRBV4-1 to TRBJ1-4, with D unclear. V lost 5 bases and J lost 4, with 14 bases in between. Germline V CDR1 and CDR2: MGHRA, YSYEKL. CDR3 size: 15 residues. The CDR3 coding sequence is TGCGCCAGCAGCGAACCGGACGGAAATAATGAAAAACTGTTTTTT. Translating it yields CASSEPDGNNEKLFF.

In its sample, this clone was seen a few times. The genes are TRBV19 and TRBJ1-1; D is possibly TRBD1 (6 bases). Germline V gene lookup returns CDR1 LNHDA and CDR2 SQIVND (reference sequence). V lost 3 bases and J 0 bases, leaving 8 bases between the germline ends. The CDR3 has 14 residues. The CDR3 here is CASSISGVNTEAFF. The CDR3, as DNA: TGTGCCAGTAGTATCTCAGGGGTGAACACTGAAGCTTTCTTT.

The V and J genes are TRBV11-3 and TRBJ2-5; perhaps TRBD1 as D (5 bases). Between the trimmed V and J ends, which lost 1 base and 0 bases, there was a span of 15 bases. The CDR3 is made up of 17 amino acids. In germline, CDR1 is SGHNT, CDR2 YENEEA. Written as DNA, the CDR3 is TGTGCCAGCAGCTTAGTCCCCCTGACAGTGTACCAAGAGACCCAGTACTTC. Its protein product is CASSLVPLTVYQETQYF.

This sequence joins TRBV13 and TRBJ1-2; unclear D gene. Trimming removed 0 bases at V and 3 bases at J, with 11 bases between. Germline lookup yields CDR1 PRHDT and CDR2 FYEKMQ (reference sequence). This CDR3 comprises 15 residues. DNA for the CDR3: TGTGCCAGCAGCTTAGGGAGCGAGAGAGACTATGGCTACACCTTC. This codes for CASSLGSERDYGYTF.

The chain carries TRBV29-1 and TRBJ2-7; D gene uncertain. The CDR3 length is 14 residues. Germline CDR1 reads SQVTM; CDR2 reads ANQGSEA. Trimming removed 0 bases from V and 4 bases from J, with 13 bases in between. Written as DNA, the CDR3 is TGCAGCGTTGAAGATCGTGTCGCAGGATACGAGCAGTACTTC. Encoded protein: CSVEDRVAGYEQYF.

The chain has TRBV11-1 and TRBJ1-2; D is unresolved. V lost 6 bases and J lost 8, with 16 bases in between. The CDR3 consists of 13 residues. Germline lookup yields CDR1 SGHAT and CDR2 FQDESV (reference sequence). DNA for the CDR3: TGTGCCAGCAGTAATGGACCTTCTCCGGGCTACACCTTC. Its translation is CASSNGPSPGYTF.

This chain joins TRBV7-2 and TRBJ2-7, with D possibly TRBD2 on 6 matching bases. V was pared by 5 bases and J by 4 bases, with 18 bases between. This CDR3 spans 15 amino acids. CDR1 SGHTA and CDR2 FQGNSA come from the germline V gene. The CDR3 region has the DNA TGTGCCAGCAGCGCCGTGACGGGAGATCCATACGAGCAGTACTTC. Encoded protein: CASSAVTGDPYEQYF.

The chain has TRBV7-9 and TRBJ2-7; 7 nucleotides agree with TRBD2. Germline trimming cut 1 base from V and 4 bases from J; bases unmatched to any gene: 7. The CDR3 length is 15 residues. From germline, CDR1 is SEHNR and CDR2 FQNEAQ (reference sequence). This CDR3 is CASSLVGGRFYEQYF. CDR3 in DNA: TGTGCCAGCAGCTTAGTTGGCGGGAGATTTTACGAGCAGTACTTC.

This rearrangement joins TRBV28 to TRBJ2-7, with D tentatively TRBD1 (6 bases). V lost 8 bases and J 2 bases, leaving 19 bases between the germline ends. The CDR3 length is 15 residues. Per germline, CDR1 MDHEN and CDR2 SYDVKM. CDR3 coding DNA: TGTGCCAGCGGACCAGGCGGGCGACAGGCCTACGAGCAGTACTTC. Translation: CASGPGGRQAYEQYF.

The V gene is TRBV27, the J gene TRBJ1-4; TRBD1 matches at 9 bases. CDR3 length: 15 residues. Germline CDR1 MNHEY, CDR2 SMNVEV (reference sequence). V was clipped by 4 bases and J by 8 bases; unmatched bases: 8. Here the CDR3 DNA reads TGTGCCAGCAGTTCGATCGGACAGGGGTGGGAAAAACTGTTTTTT. It codes for CASSSIGQGWEKLFF.

This clone was recorded only once. This chain connects TRBV7-6 to TRBJ2-7; 8 bases fit TRBD1. Germline values: CDR1 SGHVS, CDR2 FNYEAQ. V lost 3 bases to trimming and J lost 3 bases; unmatched junction nucleotides: 4. The CDR3 covers 14 residues. This CDR3 is CASSFGTGLYEQYF. The CDR3 DNA sequence: TGTGCCAGCAGCTTCGGGACAGGTCTCTACGAGCAGTACTTC.

This clone is a singleton in its sample. The chain couples TRBV6-1 to TRBJ1-3; D gene unclear. The CDR3 runs to 15 residues. Per the germline V gene, CDR1 is MNHNS and CDR2 is SASEGT. V was cut by 0 bases and J by 3 bases, with 9 bases left in between. The CDR3 DNA is TGTGCCAGCAGTGAAGCCAGGCTTGGTGGAAACACCATATATTTT. Translation: CASSEARLGGNTIYF.

The V call is TRBV4-3, the J call TRBJ2-7, with D possibly being TRBD2 (5 bases). V was cut by 0 bases and J by 6 bases, with 15 bases left in between. CDR1 is LGHNA and CDR2 is YSLEER in the germline V gene. This CDR3 contains 15 residues. CDR3 in amino acids: CASSQERELRSEQYF. The CDR3 DNA reads as TGCGCCAGCAGCCAAGAAAGGGAGTTGAGGAGCGAGCAGTACTTC.